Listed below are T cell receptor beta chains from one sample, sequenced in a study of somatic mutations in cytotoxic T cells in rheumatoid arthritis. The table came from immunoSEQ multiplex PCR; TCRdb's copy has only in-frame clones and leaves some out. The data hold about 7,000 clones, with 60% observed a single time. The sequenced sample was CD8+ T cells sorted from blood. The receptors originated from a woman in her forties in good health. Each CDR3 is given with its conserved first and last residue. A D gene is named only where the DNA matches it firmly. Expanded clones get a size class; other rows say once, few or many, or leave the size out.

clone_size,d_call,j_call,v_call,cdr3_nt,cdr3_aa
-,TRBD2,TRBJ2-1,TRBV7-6,TGTGCCAGCAGTTCCTTAGAGCGGGGGGCTAGCGGGAGGAGAGAGGACAATGAGCAGTTCTTC,CASSSLERGASGRREDNEQFF
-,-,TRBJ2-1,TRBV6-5,TGTGCCAGCAGTTACTCGCCAAGCGGTTACAATGAGCAGTTCTTC,CASSYSPSGYNEQFF
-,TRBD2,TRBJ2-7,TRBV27,TGTGCCAGCAGTGAGCGACTAGCGGGACCGTACGAGCAGTACTTC,CASSERLAGPYEQYF
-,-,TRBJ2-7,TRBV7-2,TGTGCCAGCAGCTCCGAAGAGACAGTTTTAGGAGGCTACGAGCAGTACTTC,CASSSEETVLGGYEQYF
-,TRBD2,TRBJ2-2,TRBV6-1,TGTGCCAGCAGTCTAGCGGGAAACACCGGGGAGCTGTTTTTT,CASSLAGNTGELFF
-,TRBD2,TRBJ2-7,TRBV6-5,TGTGCCAGCAGTTATTTAGCGGGAGAGGGCTACGAGCAGTACTTC,CASSYLAGEGYEQYF
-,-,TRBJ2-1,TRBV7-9,TGTGCCAGCAGCTTTCAACGTAATGAGCAGTTCTTC,CASSFQRNEQFF
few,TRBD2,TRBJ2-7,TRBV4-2,TGTGCCAGCAGCCAAGAGCTAGCGGGCCCTTCCTCCTACGAGCAGTACTTC,CASSQELAGPSSYEQYF
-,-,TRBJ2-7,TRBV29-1,TGCAGCGTTGATGCTAGGGGATGGAACGAGCAGTACTTC,CSVDARGWNEQYF
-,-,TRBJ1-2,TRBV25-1,TGTGCCAGCATTCAATCTGGTGTCTACACCTTC,CASIQSGVYTF
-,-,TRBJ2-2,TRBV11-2,TGTGCCAGCAGCATTCACCCGGGGGACACCGGGGAGCTGTTTTTT,CASSIHPGDTGELFF
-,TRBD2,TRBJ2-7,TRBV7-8,TGTGCCAGCAGCTTAGAAGCTAGCGGGAGCGAGCAGTACTTC,CASSLEASGSEQYF
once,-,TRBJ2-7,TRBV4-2,TGTGCCAGCAGCGACGGGGTTTACGAGCAGTACTTC,CASSDGVYEQYF
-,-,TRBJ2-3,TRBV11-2,TGTGCCAGCAGCTTAGAGTCGAGCAGCACAGATACGCAGTATTTT,CASSLESSSTDTQYF
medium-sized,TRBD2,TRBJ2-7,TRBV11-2,TGTGCCAGCAGCTTTGGGACTAGCCTCTACGAGCAGTACTTC,CASSFGTSLYEQYF
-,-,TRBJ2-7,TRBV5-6,TGTGCCAGCAGCTTGGAGTGGGCCGAGCAGTACTTC,CASSLEWAEQYF
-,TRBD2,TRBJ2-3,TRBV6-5,TGTGCCAGCAGCTTACTAGCGGGAGAAGCAGATACGCAGTATTTT,CASSLLAGEADTQYF
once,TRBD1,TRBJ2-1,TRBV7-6,TGTGCCAGCAGCTTGAAAGCCGGGACAGAAACCTACAATGAGCAGTTCTTC,CASSLKAGTETYNEQFF
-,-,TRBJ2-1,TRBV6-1,TGTGCCAGCAGTGAATTGAGGCCTCTAAATGAGCAGTTCTTC,CASSELRPLNEQFF
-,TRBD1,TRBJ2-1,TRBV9,TGTGCCAGCAATCATGGACAGGGGGGGAATGAGCAGTTCTTC,CASNHGQGGNEQFF
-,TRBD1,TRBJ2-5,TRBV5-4,TGTGCCAGCAGCTCCCGGGGACAGGGGAAGGAGACCCAGTACTTC,CASSSRGQGKETQYF
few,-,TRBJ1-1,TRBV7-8,TGTGCCAGCAGCTCTGGGGGCGGAGGCACTGAAGCTTTCTTT,CASSSGGGGTEAFF
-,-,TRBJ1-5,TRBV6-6,TGTGCCAGCAGTTACAATCCAGGACAGAGAAATCAGCCCCAGCATTTT,CASSYNPGQRNQPQHF
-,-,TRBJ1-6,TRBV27,TGTGCCAGCAGTTTAATCGGGTTATCACCCCTCCACTTT,CASSLIGLSPLHF
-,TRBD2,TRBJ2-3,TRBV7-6,TGTGCCAGCAGTCCTGCGGGAGCGAACACAGATACGCAGTATTTT,CASSPAGANTDTQYF
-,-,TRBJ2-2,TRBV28,TGTGCCAGCAGTTCACGCGCCGGGGAGCTGTTTTTT,CASSSRAGELFF
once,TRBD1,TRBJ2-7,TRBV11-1,TGTGCCAGCCAGCCGGGGACAGGGTCCTACGAGCAGTACTTC,CASQPGTGSYEQYF
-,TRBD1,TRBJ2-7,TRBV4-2,TGTGCCAGCGGGATCTCAAACACCGGGACAGGGTACGAGCAGTACTTC,CASGISNTGTGYEQYF
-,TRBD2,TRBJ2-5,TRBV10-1,TGCGCCACACGGACAAAAAAAAGATTAGCGGGAGCCTCGACGGAGACCCAGTACTTC,CATRTKKRLAGASTETQYF
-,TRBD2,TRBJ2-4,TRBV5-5,TGTGCCAGCAGCTTGTCTAGCGGGACGGACATTCAGTACTTC,CASSLSSGTDIQYF
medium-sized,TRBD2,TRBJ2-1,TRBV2,TGTGCCAGCGGCGGGAGCTCCTACAATGAGCAGTTCTTC,CASGGSSYNEQFF
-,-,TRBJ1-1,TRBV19,TGTGCCAGTGTCATCGGGGGGTCCGTCACTGAAGCTTTCTTT,CASVIGGSVTEAFF
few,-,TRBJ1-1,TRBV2,TGTGCCAGCAGTGGTAGGGGGGGATTCACTGAAGCTTTCTTT,CASSGRGGFTEAFF
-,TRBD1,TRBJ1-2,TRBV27,TGTGCCAGCCGGGACAGTCTATATGGCTACACCTTC,CASRDSLYGYTF
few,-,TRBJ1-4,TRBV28,TGTGCCAGCAGTGCCAGACCTGGGTCTAATGAAAAACTGTTTTTT,CASSARPGSNEKLFF
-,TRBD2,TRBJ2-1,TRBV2,TGTGCCAGCAGGGAAGGACTAGCGGGAAGGGGGTACAATGAGCAGTTCTTC,CASREGLAGRGYNEQFF
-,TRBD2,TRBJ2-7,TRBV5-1,TGCGCCAGCAGTCTAGCGGGAGACGAGCAGTACTTC,CASSLAGDEQYF
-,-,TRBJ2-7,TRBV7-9,TGTGCCAGCAGCCCGCCCGCCTTCTACGAGCAGTACTTC,CASSPPAFYEQYF
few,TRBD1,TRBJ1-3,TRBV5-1,TGCGCCAGCAGCTTAAGGACAGGGGGAAACACCATATATTTT,CASSLRTGGNTIYF
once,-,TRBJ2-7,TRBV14,TGTGCCAGCAGTCAACGAGATGGTGGGCCCGCGGGATACGAGCAGTACTTC,CASSQRDGGPAGYEQYF
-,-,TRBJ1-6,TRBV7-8,TGTGCCAGCAGCTTAAGGGTTAGCTCCTATAATTCACCCCTCCACTTT,CASSLRVSSYNSPLHF
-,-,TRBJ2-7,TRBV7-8,TGTGCCAGCAGCTCTCCCCCCCAGGGTAACTCCTACGAGCAGTACTTC,CASSSPPQGNSYEQYF
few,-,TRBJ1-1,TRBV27,TGTGCCAGCAGTTTTGCGGGGTCCACTGAAGCTTTCTTT,CASSFAGSTEAFF
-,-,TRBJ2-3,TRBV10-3,TGTGCCATCAGTGAGTGGGCTAGTGGGGGGGATACGCAGTATTTT,CAISEWASGGDTQYF
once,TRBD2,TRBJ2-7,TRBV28,TGTGCCAGCAGTCCCATGGGGGGGATCGCCGCGGGGAAGCAACACTTC,CASSPMGGIAAGKQHF
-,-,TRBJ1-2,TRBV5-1,TGCGCCAGCAGCTTGGCGGGGGGCGATGGCTACACCTTC,CASSLAGGDGYTF